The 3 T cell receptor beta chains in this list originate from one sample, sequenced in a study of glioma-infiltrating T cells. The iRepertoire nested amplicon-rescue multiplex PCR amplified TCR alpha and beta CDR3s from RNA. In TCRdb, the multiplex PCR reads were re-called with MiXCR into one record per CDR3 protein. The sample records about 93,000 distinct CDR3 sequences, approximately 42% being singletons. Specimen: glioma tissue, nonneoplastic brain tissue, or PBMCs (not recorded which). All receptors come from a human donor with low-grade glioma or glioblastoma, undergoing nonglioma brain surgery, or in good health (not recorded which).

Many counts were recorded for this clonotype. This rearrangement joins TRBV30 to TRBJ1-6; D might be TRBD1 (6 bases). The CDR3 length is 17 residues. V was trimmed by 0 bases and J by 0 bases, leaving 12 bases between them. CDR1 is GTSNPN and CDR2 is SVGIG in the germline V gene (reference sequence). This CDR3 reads CAWSVDRLSSYNSPLHF. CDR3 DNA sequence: TGTGCCTGGAGTGTAGACAGGTTGAGCTCCTATAATTCACCCCTCCACTTT.

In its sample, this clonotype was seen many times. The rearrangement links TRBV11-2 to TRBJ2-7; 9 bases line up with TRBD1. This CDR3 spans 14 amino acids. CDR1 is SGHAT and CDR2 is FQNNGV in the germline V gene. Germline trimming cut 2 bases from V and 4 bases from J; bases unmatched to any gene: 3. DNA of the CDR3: TGTGCCAGCAGCTTACGGGACAGGGATTACGAGCAGTACTTC. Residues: CASSLRDRDYEQYF.

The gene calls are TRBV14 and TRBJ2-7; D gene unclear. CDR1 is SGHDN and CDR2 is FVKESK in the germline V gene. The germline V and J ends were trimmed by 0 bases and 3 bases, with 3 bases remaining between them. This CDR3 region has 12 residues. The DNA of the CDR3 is TGTGCCAGCAGCCAAGATTGCTACGAGCAGTACTTC. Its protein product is CASSQDCYEQYF.